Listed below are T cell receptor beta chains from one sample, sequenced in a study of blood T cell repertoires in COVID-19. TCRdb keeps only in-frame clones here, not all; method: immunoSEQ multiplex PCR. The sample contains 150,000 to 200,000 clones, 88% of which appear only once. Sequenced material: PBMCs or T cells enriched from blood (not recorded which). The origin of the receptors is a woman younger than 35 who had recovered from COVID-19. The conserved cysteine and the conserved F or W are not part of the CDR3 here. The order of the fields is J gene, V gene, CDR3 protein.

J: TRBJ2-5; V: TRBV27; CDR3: ASSPEERIQETQY
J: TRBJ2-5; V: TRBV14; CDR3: ASSEVGTGVPETQY
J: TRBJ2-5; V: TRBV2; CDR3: ASSGGLPETQY
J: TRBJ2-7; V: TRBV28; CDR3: AVAGTVYEQY
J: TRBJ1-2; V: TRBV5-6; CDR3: ASRSGGTGSGYT
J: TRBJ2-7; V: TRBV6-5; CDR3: ASSYSTGGNYEQY
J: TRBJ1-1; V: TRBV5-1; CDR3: ASSPRGALNTEAF
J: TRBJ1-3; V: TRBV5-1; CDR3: ASSSGQGPLSGNTIY
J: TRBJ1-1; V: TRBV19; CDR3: ASSRDRSAEAF
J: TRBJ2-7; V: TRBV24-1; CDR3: ATSAPEGERGPYEQY
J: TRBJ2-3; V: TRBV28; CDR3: ASRYGGRTRVADTQY
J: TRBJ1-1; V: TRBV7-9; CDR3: ASSLGQGAGNTEAF
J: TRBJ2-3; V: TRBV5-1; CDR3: ASSLLTSRSTDTQY
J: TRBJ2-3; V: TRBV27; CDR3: ASSLSTRDRSEDTQY
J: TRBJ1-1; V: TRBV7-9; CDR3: ASSSLQGYRARNTEAF
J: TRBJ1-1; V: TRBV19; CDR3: ATAGLGGLNTEAF
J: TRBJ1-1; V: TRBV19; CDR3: ASSWANTEAF
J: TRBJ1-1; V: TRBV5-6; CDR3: ASSHGRQLTNTEAF
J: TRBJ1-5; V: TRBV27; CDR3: ASSFSRGLTQPQH
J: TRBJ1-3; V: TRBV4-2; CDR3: ASSQDPLSSGNTIY
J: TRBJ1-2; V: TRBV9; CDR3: ASSVDQGSYT
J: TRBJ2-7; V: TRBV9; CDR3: ASSAFGDTTYEQY
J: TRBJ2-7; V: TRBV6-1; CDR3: ASSEWGGYEQY
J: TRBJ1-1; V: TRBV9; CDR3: ASSVYGGTEAF
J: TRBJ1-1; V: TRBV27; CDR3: ASSLGTGGEAF
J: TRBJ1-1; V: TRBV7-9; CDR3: ASSPPGGVAEAF
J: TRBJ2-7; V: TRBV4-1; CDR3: ASSQLLQVSYEQY
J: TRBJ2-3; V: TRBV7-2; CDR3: ASSPTSGSTDTQY
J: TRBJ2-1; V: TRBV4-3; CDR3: ASSQDARGTYNEQF
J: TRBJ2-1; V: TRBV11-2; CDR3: ASSLDRAGGQEGQF
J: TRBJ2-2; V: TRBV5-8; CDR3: ASSLGFQSPGELF
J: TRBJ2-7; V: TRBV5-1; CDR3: ASRLRDTPTYEQY
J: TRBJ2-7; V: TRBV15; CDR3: ATSRGRGLVYEQY
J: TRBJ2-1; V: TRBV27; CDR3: ASSLSTGVASYNEQF
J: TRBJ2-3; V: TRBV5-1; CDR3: ASYIETAASNTQY
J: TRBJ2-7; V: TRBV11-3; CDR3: ASSPGVSYEQY
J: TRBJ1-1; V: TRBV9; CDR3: ASSPRTGMNTEAF
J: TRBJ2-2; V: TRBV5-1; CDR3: ASSFNLGTGELF
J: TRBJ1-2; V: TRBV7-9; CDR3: ASSSPRGRDGYT
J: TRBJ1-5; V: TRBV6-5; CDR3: ASAEGRDGNQPQH
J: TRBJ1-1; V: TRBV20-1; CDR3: SARSGTEAF
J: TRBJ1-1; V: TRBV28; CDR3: ASQTEGTDFNTEAF